This entry lists 11 T cell receptor beta chains sequenced from one sample in a study of cytomegalovirus exposure and HLA in healthy donors. The PCR employed 60 Vbeta primers together with 13 Jbeta primers. Clones were sequenced by immunoSEQ multiplex PCR, and TCRdb holds only the in-frame ones, with some missing. The repertoire consists of roughly 180,000 clones, with almost 80% occurring once and the leading ten covering over 12%. The specimen was PBMCs. These receptors were taken from a man aged 45-65 years in good health and CMV-seropositive.

The chain uses TRBV4-3 and TRBJ2-5; 12 positions match TRBD2. The V gene end was trimmed by 4 bases and the J gene end by 1 base; junction bases not matched to a gene: 4. Germline lookup yields CDR1 LGHNA and CDR2 YSLEER. The CDR3 is 16 residues long. In nucleotides, the CDR3 is TGCGCCAGCAGCCCGAGGACTAGCGGGGCCCAAGAGACCCAGTACTTC. Its protein is CASSPRTSGAQETQYF.

The rearrangement joins TRBV6-5 to TRBJ1-1; no reliable D call. The V gene lost 5 bases and the J gene lost 4 bases, with 14 bases spanning the gap. Germline lookup yields CDR1 MNHEY and CDR2 SVGAGI. The CDR3 has 14 amino acids. This CDR3 is CASSDGEVGTEAFF. In nucleotides, the CDR3 is TGTGCCAGCAGTGATGGGGAGGTGGGCACTGAAGCTTTCTTT.

The rearrangement uses TRBV4-2 and TRBJ2-1; D unresolved. CDR3 size: 15 residues. Trimming took off 0 bases at V and 3 bases at J, with 9 bases between the two ends. Germline-derived CDR1 and CDR2 are LGHNA and YNFKEQ. The CDR3 loop reads CASSQDRSNYNEQFF. The CDR3 bases are TGTGCCAGCAGCCAAGACAGGTCGAACTACAATGAGCAGTTCTTC.

The gene calls are TRBV7-3 and TRBJ2-4, with 7 bases lining up with TRBD1. This CDR3 comprises 13 residues. The germline V gene encodes CDR1 SGHTA and CDR2 FQGTGA. After removal of 5 bases from V and 7 bases from J, the junction contained 5 bases not matched to a gene. CDR3 in DNA: TGTGCCAGCAGCGCCCAACAGGGGAACATTCAGTACTTC. Translation: CASSAQQGNIQYF.

This rearrangement joins TRBV19 to TRBJ1-2; TRBD1 agrees at 8 bases. Losses at the gene ends were 2 bases for V and 3 bases for J; bases not matched to a gene: 8. The CDR3 contains 16 residues. The germline CDR1 and CDR2 sequences are LNHDA and SQIVND (reference sequence). The CDR3 spells CASSIPGGSSYYGYTF. The DNA of the CDR3 is TGTGCCAGTAGTATACCAGGGGGCTCATCGTACTATGGCTACACCTTC.

The V call is TRBV19, the J call TRBJ2-6; 8 bases match TRBD1. Germline loops: CDR1 LNHDA, CDR2 SQIVND (reference sequence). The CDR3 is 17 amino acids. The V segment lost 6 bases and the J segment 0 bases; nucleotides outside the gene matches: 7. CDR3 coding DNA: TGTGCCAGTAGCCTCCGGGACAGGTACTCTGGGGCCAACGTCCTGACTTTC. Amino acid sequence: CASSLRDRYSGANVLTF.

V gene TRBV5-6 combines with J gene TRBJ2-7; TRBD1 agrees at 10 bases. Trimming cost V 2 bases and J 4 bases; bases outside gene matches: 3. Looked up from germline, CDR1 is SGHDT and CDR2 is YYEEEE. The CDR3 contains 14 residues. The CDR3 sequence: CASSFGTGEYEQYF. Here the CDR3 DNA reads TGTGCCAGCAGCTTCGGGACAGGGGAATACGAGCAGTACTTC.

The rearrangement uses TRBV21-1 and TRBJ2-7; the table gives TRBD2 as D, unverified against the DNA. TRBV21-1 constitutes a pseudogene. The CDR3 is 17 residues long. CDR3 in amino acids: CASTQTSGGEGLREQYV. The CDR3, as DNA: TGTGCCAGCACCCAGACTAGCGGGGGGGAGGGTTTGAGAGAGCAGTACGTC.

The CDR3 DNA is TGCAGCGTTGGGTGGGGCCAGGGTTCGGGCTACACCTTC. Translating gives CSVGWGQGSGYTF. V usage is TRBV29-1 and J usage is TRBJ1-2; D perhaps matches TRBD1 (5 bases). Trimming removed 4 bases at V and 8 bases at J, with 17 bases between. The CDR3 covers 13 residues. CDR1 and CDR2 from the germline V gene are SQVTM and ANQGSEA.

V usage is TRBV19 and J usage is TRBJ1-4, with D maybe TRBD1 (5 bases). The V end was cut by 3 bases, the J end by 6 bases, with 11 bases between. The CDR3 length is 14 residues. Germline V gene lookup returns CDR1 LNHDA and CDR2 SQIVND (reference sequence). CDR3 DNA sequence: TGTGCCAGTAGTATCGGGGCGGGGGATGAAAAACTGTTTTTT. This translates into CASSIGAGDEKLFF.

In DNA form, the CDR3 reads TGTGCCAGCAGCCCGTCCCGGGACAGGGGAAAGGTTTTCAATGAGCAGTTCTTC. Protein: CASSPSRDRGKVFNEQFF. J is TRBJ2-1 and V is TRBV14; 10 bases agree with TRBD1. Germline CDR1 and CDR2: SGHDN and FVKESK. This CDR3 is 18 amino acids long. J gave up 6 bases and V 4 bases, and 15 bases lay outside the gene matches.